Below, 31 T cell receptor beta chains from the same sample are listed, as sequenced in a study of regulatory T cells in long-lasting Graves disease. Documented time point: newly diagnosed GD, antithyroid drugs for less than 3 months. Following extraction of RNA from PBMCs, that RNA was used to make the TCR library. Libraries of TCR beta came from iRepertoire HTBI primers plus Arm-PCR of CDR3 regions. TCRdb processed the multiplex PCR reads anew with MiXCR; each CDR3 protein has one entry. This sample yields hundreds of thousands of distinct CDR3 sequences, of which 15% to 20% are seen a single time; around 12% belongs to the top ten. The sample was also linked to a second study, of T cells in Graves' hyperthyroidism and ophthalmopathy.

The sequences come from peripheral blood mononuclear cells (PBMCs), collected at new diagnosis, from a patient treated with antithyroid drugs. These receptor sequences come from a man between 18 and 35 years old with Graves disease.

The table lists this clonotype with a few counts. One end of the junction is discordant with germline, which a read error may explain. The chain is built from TRBV7-9 and TRBJ2-1; no clear D. The J call could be wrong; TRBJ2-5 is a better fit for the DNA end. The CDR3 length is 12 residues. The germline V gene encodes CDR1 SEHNR and CDR2 FQNEAQ (reference sequence). The CDR3 DNA reads TGTGTCAGCAGCTCACCGGATGGGACCCAGTACTTC. Its protein is CVSSSPDGTQYF.

In its sample, this clonotype was seen a few times. This chain links TRBV10-1 with TRBJ2-5; D uncertain. There are 14 residues in the CDR3. V lost 0 bases and J 8 bases, leaving 13 bases between the germline ends. The V gene's germline CDR1 is WNHNN and CDR2 SYGVQD (reference sequence). CDR3 residues: CASSESGRSATQYF. The CDR3 DNA reads TGCGCCAGCAGTGAGTCGGGCCGATCAGCTACCCAGTACTTC.

This clonotype was detected ten times or more. The chain joins TRBV19 to TRBJ1-1; D is possibly TRBD1 (5 bases). This CDR3 contains 13 residues. V shed 3 bases and J shed 7 bases, with 12 bases lying between them. CDR1 LNHDA and CDR2 SQIVND come from the germline V gene (reference sequence). CDR3 coding DNA: TGTGCCAGTAGTATTGGGGACGGAGATGAAGCTTTCTTT. Its protein product is CASSIGDGDEAFF.

The J gene is TRBJ2-7, the V gene TRBV5-1; D gene unclear. The CDR3 is 15 residues long. Germline V CDR1 and CDR2: SGHRS, YFSETQ. V gave up 4 bases and J gave up 6 bases, with 20 bases separating them. The CDR3 loop is CASSLKGLLPVEQYF. The CDR3, as DNA: TGCGCCAGCAGCCTAAAGGGCCTACTGCCGGTCGAGCAGTACTTC.

This clonotype was recorded a few times. The chain couples TRBV29-1 to TRBJ1-4; D gene unclear. Per the germline V gene, CDR1 is SQVTM and CDR2 is ANQGSEA. CDR3 length: 15 amino acids. V was shortened by 0 bases and J by 0 bases, with 8 bases between the two germline ends. As DNA, the CDR3 is TGCAGCGTTGAAGATCTGGTTGCAACTAATGAAAAACTGTTTTTT. Protein sequence: CSVEDLVATNEKLFF.

A note on this clonotype: Since the CDR3 does not end with the conserved phenylalanine or tryptophan, this likely comes from a read error. The chain is built from TRBV10-3 and TRBJ1-2; 9 bases fit TRBD1. The CDR3 spans 12 residues. CDR1 is ENHRY, CDR2 SYGVKD, per germline. The CDR3 loop reads CTISGQGNGYTS. The CDR3 bases are TGTACCATCAGTGGACAGGGGAATGGCTACACCTCC.

This clonotype was recorded many times. The chain combines TRBV2 with TRBJ2-3; perhaps TRBD1 as D (8 bases). The V end lost 4 bases, the J end lost 4 bases, and 15 bases lay between the germline ends. Germline CDR1 is SNHLY and CDR2 is FYNNEI. The CDR3 is 15 amino acids. The CDR3 nucleotides read TGTGCCAGCAGTGCTGGACAGGGAGGGTCAGATACGCAGTATTTT. Translating it yields CASSAGQGGSDTQYF.

The rearrangement joins TRBV9 to TRBJ1-5; D call uncertain. The CDR3 contains 14 residues. Between the trimmed V and J ends, which lost 3 bases and 2 bases, there was a span of 9 bases. Germline V gives CDR1 SGDLS, CDR2 YYNGEE. The CDR3 is CASSADTRNQPQHF. CDR3 DNA sequence: TGTGCCAGCAGCGCCGACACCCGCAATCAGCCCCAGCATTTT.

The V and J genes are TRBV9 and TRBJ1-1; D remains ambiguous. CDR3 length: 16 residues. V was cut by 0 bases and J by 0 bases, with 12 bases left in between. From germline, CDR1 is SGDLS and CDR2 YYNGEE. The CDR3 spells CASSVDFGRMNTEAFF. CDR3 nucleotides: TGTGCCAGCAGCGTAGACTTCGGGAGGATGAACACTGAAGCTTTCTTT.

This clonotype has at least ten counts. This rearrangement joins TRBV12-3 or TRBV12-4 to TRBJ1-2, with 10 bases aligning to TRBD1. This CDR3 has 14 residues. The ends lost 6 bases at V and 7 bases at J; junction bases unmatched: 8. CDR3: CASSDSDRGVGYTF. CDR3 nucleotide sequence: TGTGCCAGCAGCGACTCGGACAGGGGGGTTGGCTACACCTTC.

The chain combines TRBV6-1 with TRBJ1-6, with D uncertain. The CDR3 extends over 14 amino acids. CDR1 is MNHNS, CDR2 SASEGT, per germline. V lost 3 bases, J lost 8 bases, and 11 bases lay in between. The CDR3: CASSEGLSDSPLHF. CDR3 DNA: TGTGCCAGCAGTGAGGGTCTGAGTGATTCACCCCTCCACTTT.

V and J are TRBV6-1 and TRBJ1-1; D unresolved. Germline-derived CDR1 and CDR2 are MNHNS and SASEGT. The CDR3 spans 12 residues. Trimming took 10 bases from V and 10 from J, leaving 19 bases between them. The CDR3 is CANGPHGRSAFF. CDR3 in DNA: TGTGCCAACGGGCCTCATGGCCGCTCAGCTTTCTTT.

Only a few counts were recorded for this clonotype. The V and J genes are TRBV12-5 and TRBJ2-5, with 13 bases fitting TRBD2. There are 19 residues in the CDR3. Looked up from germline, CDR1 is LGHNT and CDR2 is FRNRAP. With V trimmed by 6 bases and J by 4 bases, 17 bases remained unmatched. The DNA for the CDR3 is TGTGCTAGTGGGAATCTTGGACTAGCGGGAGAGGTTACGGGAGAGACCCAGTACTTC. Its protein product is CASGNLGLAGEVTGETQYF.

The chain links TRBV9 to TRBJ2-1, with 10 bases fitting TRBD2. The CDR3 has 15 residues. The germline gives CDR1 SGDLS, CDR2 YYNGEE. V shed 3 bases and J 8 bases; nucleotides not matched to a gene: 8. The CDR3 sequence: CASSDTSGIRDEQFF. The CDR3 nucleotides read TGTGCCAGCAGCGATACTAGCGGGATTAGGGATGAGCAGTTCTTC.

In DNA form, the CDR3 reads TGCGCCAGCAGCCAAGGGGTCGGGAGGGACACTGAAGCTTTCTTT. Translated, it gives CASSQGVGRDTEAFF. V and J are TRBV4-1 and TRBJ1-1; D not resolved. Germline assignment: CDR1 MGHRA and CDR2 YSYEKL. This CDR3 has 15 amino acids. V was shortened by 1 base and J by 3 bases, with 12 bases between the two germline ends.

This clonotype was seen at least ten times. The V call is TRBV2, the J call TRBJ1-5, with TRBD1 as a possible D gene (5 bases). CDR1 SNHLY and CDR2 FYNNEI come from the germline V gene. The CDR3 sequence is 14 residues long. The V end was cut by 5 bases, the J end by 2 bases, with 10 bases between. Here the CDR3 DNA reads TGTGCCAGCAGTTCACAGGCGGGCAATCAGCCCCAGCATTTT. This gives the protein CASSSQAGNQPQHF.

This clonotype has a count of ten or more. The chain recombines TRBV20-1 with TRBJ2-5, with D tentatively TRBD2 (5 bases). CDR3 length: 15 residues. Trimming took 3 bases from V and 2 from J, leaving 16 bases between them. Germline lookup yields CDR1 DFQATT and CDR2 SNEGSKA (reference sequence). CDR3 sequence: CSASRGPHPQETQYF. The DNA of the CDR3 is TGCAGTGCTAGTCGAGGGCCCCACCCTCAAGAGACCCAGTACTTC.

This clonotype was counted ten times or more. The genes are TRBV7-3 and TRBJ2-3; D may be TRBD1 (5 bases). The J call is in doubt because the DNA end fits TRBJ2-5 better. This CDR3 is 14 amino acids long. From germline, CDR1 is SGHTA and CDR2 FQGTGA. The CDR3 loop reads CASSRGHGPETQYF. The CDR3 DNA reads TGTGCCAGCAGCCGCGGACACGGTCCCGAGACCCAGTACTTC.

The chain couples TRBV5-1 to TRBJ1-3, with 8 positions matching TRBD1. After removal of 5 bases from V and 0 bases from J, the junction contained 4 bases not matched to a gene. The CDR3 is 15 residues long. Germline values: CDR1 SGHRS, CDR2 YFSETQ. CDR3 DNA: TGCGCCAGCAGTAACGGACAGGGCTCTGGAAACACCATATATTTT. Its protein product is CASSNGQGSGNTIYF.

The V and J genes are TRBV6-2 or TRBV6-3 and TRBJ1-5, with 9 bases identical to TRBD1. The CDR3 covers 16 residues. J gave up 3 bases and V 4 bases, and 7 bases lay outside the gene matches. CDR1 is MNHEY, CDR2 SVGEGT, per germline. CDR3 nucleotide sequence: TGTGCCAGCAGTTCTCGGGACAGGGAGACCAATCAGCCCCAGCATTTT. Residues: CASSSRDRETNQPQHF.

CDR3 protein: CASSHQDLVRAGSDEQYF. CDR3 sequence (DNA): TGTGCCAGCAGCCACCAAGATCTCGTCCGGGCGGGAAGCGACGAGCAGTACTTC. The chain combines TRBV7-9 with TRBJ2-7; weak D call: TRBD2 (6 bases). V was cut by 5 bases and J by 5 bases, with 28 bases left in between. The V gene's germline CDR1 is SEHNR and CDR2 FQNEAQ (reference sequence). The CDR3 is 18 amino acids.

This clonotype occurred many times. At one of its ends the junction is not consistent with the germline gene, which may arise from a read error. The chain is built from TRBV20-1 and TRBJ2-2, with D maybe TRBD2 (5 bases). CDR3 length: 16 residues. The germline gives CDR1 DFQATT, CDR2 SNEGSKA (reference sequence). The CDR3 coding sequence is TGCAGTGCTAGATCACAGATAGGAAGGAACACCGGGGAGCTATTTTTT. Residues: CSARSQIGRNTGELFF.

Notes on this clonotype: Just one base apart from a much larger clone, this may be a read error. CDR3 sequence reads: CASSFAGTREETQCF. The CDR3 DNA sequence: TGTGCCAGCAGCTTTGCCGGGACTAGAGAAGAGACCCAGTGCTTC. The gene calls are TRBV11-3 and TRBJ2-5, with 8 bases fitting TRBD2. Germline lookup yields CDR1 SGHNT and CDR2 YENEEA. The CDR3 runs 15 residues.

At least ten counts were recorded for this clonotype. The chain is built from TRBV2 and TRBJ2-1; D unclear. Germline assignment: CDR1 SNHLY and CDR2 FYNNEI. Trimming removed 11 bases at V and 10 bases at J, with 18 bases between. The CDR3 is 12 residues long. CDR3 loop: CALSNVTDEQFF. The CDR3 nucleotides are TGTGCCCTATCGAACGTTACTGACGAGCAGTTCTTC.

This chain connects TRBV12-3 or TRBV12-4 to TRBJ1-6; D is undetermined. This CDR3 is 11 amino acids long. The V and J ends lost 5 bases and 17 bases respectively, with 13 bases between them. The CDR3 DNA reads TGTGCCAGCAGTCAGGCCGGATTTTTCCACTTT. It yields the protein CASSQAGFFHF.

There are a few counts of this clonotype. J is TRBJ2-2 and V is TRBV6-4, with D unresolved. V was cut by 0 bases and J by 8 bases, with 7 bases left in between. CDR3 size: 13 residues. Germline V gene sequence: CDR1 MRHNA, CDR2 SNTAGT. CDR3 DNA: TGTGCCAGCAGTGACTCGAAGCTTGGGGAGCTGTTTTTT. Translated, it gives CASSDSKLGELFF.

This clonotype turned up a few times. V and J are TRBV9 and TRBJ2-7, with 8 bases lining up with TRBD1. This CDR3 is 14 amino acids long. CDR1 is SGDLS, CDR2 YYNGEE, per germline. J lost 5 bases, V lost 3 bases, and 7 bases had no gene match. CDR3 loop: CASSATSGGNEQYF. In DNA, the CDR3 is TGTGCCAGCAGCGCTACATCAGGGGGCAACGAGCAGTACTTC.

The rearrangement joins TRBV7-2 to TRBJ1-1; no reliable D call. CDR1 and CDR2 (germline): SGHTA, FQGNSA. CDR3 size: 13 residues. V gave up 5 bases and J gave up 5 bases, with 12 bases separating them. CDR3 loop: CASSTHWLTEAFF. CDR3 DNA: TGTGCCAGCAGCACCCATTGGCTAACTGAAGCTTTCTTT.

The table lists this clonotype with many counts. V gene TRBV12-3 or TRBV12-4 combines with J gene TRBJ1-5; D not resolved. The CDR3 consists of 16 residues. V lost 7 bases and J 2 bases, leaving 18 bases between the germline ends. CDR3 nucleotides: TGTGCCAGCACCCAAGGTGCTAGGAAGGGCAATCAGCCCCAGCATTTT. It yields the protein CASTQGARKGNQPQHF.

This clonotype came up a few times. The gene calls are TRBV4-1 and TRBJ2-5, with 8 bases that match TRBD2. V dropped 1 base and J dropped 4; count of bases not matched to a gene: 14. The CDR3 sequence is 18 residues long. Germline CDR1 MGHRA, CDR2 YSYEKL. This CDR3 reads CASSQGGLASTEGETQYF. The CDR3 coding sequence is TGCGCCAGCAGCCAAGGAGGACTAGCCTCGACGGAGGGAGAGACCCAGTACTTC.

This clonotype was seen a handful of times. V usage is TRBV6-1 and J usage is TRBJ1-1; D not resolved. Trimming pared 7 bases from V and 7 bases from J, leaving 16 bases between. This CDR3 is 13 amino acids long. Germline CDR1 MNHNS, CDR2 SASEGT. CDR3 sequence (DNA): TGTGCCAGCATAGGACGCGCCGTAGTTGAAGCTTTCTTT. It specifies CASIGRAVVEAFF.